The 21 T cell receptor beta chains given below trace back to one sample, sequenced in a study of blood T cell repertoires in COVID-19. Sequencing used immunoSEQ multiplex PCR; TCRdb keeps in-frame clones, though not all of them. The sample records approximately 330,000 clones, 87% being singletons. The sequenced sample consisted of peripheral blood. The receptors here all came from a man under 40 with COVID-19, enrolled during active disease.

Turning to this clone: The sample contains more than one DNA sequence encoding this CDR3. The chain has TRBV12-3 or TRBV12-4 and TRBJ2-7; D may be TRBD1 (6 bases). The CDR3 totals 12 residues. Trimming pared 5 bases from V and 4 bases from J, leaving 9 bases between. CDR3 nucleotides: TGTGCCAGCAGTACAGGGAGTTACGAGCAGTACTTC. Amino acid sequence: CASSTGSYEQYF.

The CDR3 region is CASSLVLFFGLAYNEQFF. In DNA, the CDR3 is TGTGCCAGCAGCTTAGTTCTATTTTTTGGACTAGCATACAATGAGCAGTTCTTC. This chain uses TRBV7-9 with TRBJ2-1; 8 bases align to TRBD2. Per germline, CDR1 SEHNR and CDR2 FQNEAQ (reference sequence). The CDR3 runs to 18 residues. Trimming removed 1 base from V and 4 bases from J; junction bases left unmatched: 12.

V gene TRBV30 combines with J gene TRBJ2-7; D may be TRBD1 (5 bases). The CDR3 covers 14 residues. V gave up 0 bases and J gave up 3 bases, with 12 bases separating them. Germline V gene sequence: CDR1 GTSNPN, CDR2 SVGIG (reference sequence). The CDR3 protein is CAWSVGQGIYEQYF. CDR3 nucleotides: TGTGCCTGGAGTGTAGGGCAGGGTATCTACGAGCAGTACTTC. The full variable domain, with the rest looked up from reference TRBV30 and TRBJ2-7, is SQTIHQWPATLVQPVGSPLSLECTVEGTSNPNLYWYRQAAGRGLQLLFYSVGIGQISSEVPQNLSASRPQDRQFILSSKKLLLSDSGFYLCAWSVGQGIYEQYFGPGTRLTVT.

The chain links TRBV5-4 to TRBJ2-1, with a possible D match to TRBD2 (5 bases). V was clipped by 1 base and J by 0 bases, with 11 bases between them. CDR3 length: 16 residues. Germline V gene data show CDR1 as SGHNT and CDR2 as YYREEE (reference sequence). The CDR3 DNA reads as TGTGCCAGCAGCTTGTTAGTCGGGAACTCCTACAATGAGCAGTTCTTC. Protein product: CASSLLVGNSYNEQFF.

The CDR3 DNA sequence: TGTGCCAGCAGCTCGGGACAGGGGAGGGGCGGGACCTACAATGAGCAGTTCTTC. The encoded protein is CASSSGQGRGGTYNEQFF. This rearrangement joins TRBV11-3 to TRBJ2-1, with 10 bases matching TRBD1. This CDR3 is 18 amino acids long. CDR1 is SGHNT, CDR2 YENEEA, per germline. The ends lost 4 bases at V and 2 bases at J; junction bases unmatched: 11.

The chain carries TRBV18 and TRBJ2-7; 8 positions match TRBD1. The CDR3 is 19 residues long. Germline V gives CDR1 KGHSH, CDR2 LQKENI. Germline trimming cut 0 bases from V and 1 base from J; bases unmatched to any gene: 14. DNA for the CDR3: TGTGCCAGCTCACCACCGCAGGGGTCCGGGACAGGTCAGTCCTACGAGCAGTACTTC. This gives the protein CASSPPQGSGTGQSYEQYF.

V usage is TRBV7-2 and J usage is TRBJ2-7; D is undetermined. The CDR3 sequence is 15 residues long. CDR1 is SGHTA, CDR2 FQGNSA, per germline. V lost 1 base, J lost 4 bases, and 14 bases lay in between. The CDR3 is CASSLGGGPDYEQYF. DNA for the CDR3: TGTGCCAGCAGCTTAGGAGGCGGCCCTGATTACGAGCAGTACTTC.

V usage is TRBV19 and J usage is TRBJ1-2; TRBD1 is a possible D gene (5 bases). Trimming removed 4 bases at V and 4 bases at J, with 16 bases between. This CDR3 spans 15 amino acids. Per the germline V gene, CDR1 is LNHDA and CDR2 is SQIVND (reference sequence). The CDR3 coding sequence is TGTGCCAGTAGTAGCGGCGGGGGGGGTTTCTATGGCTACACCTTC. Protein product: CASSSGGGGFYGYTF.

The chain couples TRBV18 to TRBJ2-1; 10 bases are a match to TRBD1. CDR3 size: 17 residues. V lost 0 bases to trimming and J lost 6 bases; unmatched junction nucleotides: 8. In germline, CDR1 is KGHSH, CDR2 LQKENI. Written as DNA, the CDR3 is TGTGCCAGCTCACCACCGACAGGGGGCGTATCTGGCAATGAGCAGTTCTTC. This codes for CASSPPTGGVSGNEQFF. Full variable domain (outside the CDR3, taken from reference TRBV18 and TRBJ2-1): NAGVMQNPRHLVRRRGQEARLRCSPMKGHSHVYWYRQLPEEGLKFMVYLQKENIIDESGMPKERFSAEFPKEGPSILRIQQVVRGDSAAYFCASSPPTGGVSGNEQFFGPGTRLTVL.

The V gene is TRBV19, the J gene TRBJ2-1, with 12 positions matching TRBD2. The CDR3 runs to 16 residues. Germline values: CDR1 LNHDA, CDR2 SQIVND (reference sequence). Trimming at V came to 0 bases and at J to 7 bases, leaving 4 bases not matched to a gene. The CDR3 spells CASSIETSGGWNEQFF. Written as DNA, the CDR3 is TGTGCCAGTAGTATAGAGACTAGCGGGGGATGGAATGAGCAGTTCTTC.

The chain is built from TRBV6-2 or TRBV6-3 and TRBJ2-7, with 9 positions matching TRBD2. With 6 bases clipped from V and 3 bases from J, the junction kept 9 bases outside the gene matches. This CDR3 region has 15 residues. From germline, CDR1 is MNHEY and CDR2 SVGEGT. Here the CDR3 DNA reads TGTGCCAGCAGCACCAGCGGGGGGCTCGGCTACGAGCAGTACTTC. Encoded protein: CASSTSGGLGYEQYF.

This clone was counted once. The chain employs TRBV6-4 and TRBJ1-1; D is undetermined. CDR1 MRHNA and CDR2 SNTAGT come from the germline V gene. V lost 0 bases and J 5 bases, leaving 16 bases between the germline ends. CDR3 length equals 16 residues. The CDR3 nucleotides read TGTGCCAGCAGTGACTCACGTCCTACCGCCGGGACTGAAGCTTTCTTT. Its protein product is CASSDSRPTAGTEAFF.

The gene calls are TRBV11-2 and TRBJ2-6; 10 bases match TRBD2. The CDR3 extends over 17 amino acids. V shed 6 bases and J 4 bases; nucleotides not matched to a gene: 9. CDR1 and CDR2 from the germline V gene are SGHAT and FQNNGV. CDR3 DNA: TGTGCCAGCAGAACCCTAGCGGGAGTAAGAGGGGCCAACGTCCTGACTTTC. Amino acid sequence: CASRTLAGVRGANVLTF.

The rearrangement links TRBV29-1 to TRBJ1-2, with a weak D call TRBD1 (5 bases). The V and J ends lost 7 bases and 6 bases respectively, with 18 bases between them. The CDR3 totals 13 residues. Germline CDR1 SQVTM, CDR2 ANQGSEA. CDR3 region: CSAGGTSNDGYTF. The CDR3 DNA reads TGCAGCGCCGGAGGGACCTCGAACGATGGCTACACCTTC. Drawing the rest from reference TRBV29-1 and TRBJ1-2, the complete variable domain is SAVISQKPSRDICQRGTSLTIQCQVDSQVTMMFWYRQQPGQSLTLIATANQGSEATYESGFVIDKFPISRPNLTFSTLTVSNMSPEDSSIYLCSAGGTSNDGYTFGSGTRLTVV.

The chain recombines TRBV5-1 with TRBJ1-3, with 9 bases identical to TRBD1. Per the germline V gene, CDR1 is SGHRS and CDR2 is YFSETQ. The CDR3 extends over 16 amino acids. With V trimmed by 3 bases and J by 0 bases, 4 bases remained unmatched. This CDR3 is CASSSGTGNSGNTIYF. CDR3 nucleotides: TGCGCCAGCAGCTCCGGGACAGGGAACTCTGGAAACACCATATATTTT.

The chain has TRBV6-6 and TRBJ2-1; perhaps TRBD1 as D (6 bases). Trimming removed 4 bases at V and 2 bases at J, with 9 bases between. The CDR3 has 14 residues. Germline CDR1 reads MNHNY; CDR2 reads SVGAGI (reference sequence). The CDR3 DNA follows: TGTGCCAGCAGTTGGGACACCGCCTACAATGAGCAGTTCTTC. Protein product: CASSWDTAYNEQFF.

CDR3 bases: TGTGCCAGTAGTATCGACAGGGTACAGCCCATTCAGTACTTC. It specifies CASSIDRVQPIQYF. The V call is TRBV19, the J call TRBJ2-4; TRBD1 matches 7 bases. The CDR3 contains 14 residues. The V segment lost 3 bases and the J segment 9 bases; nucleotides outside the gene matches: 8. Germline-derived CDR1 and CDR2 are LNHDA and SQIVND (reference sequence).

The chain recombines TRBV7-2 with TRBJ2-7; D is perhaps TRBD2 (7 bases). The CDR3 runs to 13 residues. Germline V gene lookup returns CDR1 SGHTA and CDR2 FQGNSA. V was trimmed by 5 bases and J by 3 bases, leaving 11 bases between them. As DNA, the CDR3 is TGTGCCAGCAGCCAAAGGGGGGGCTACGAGCAGTACTTC. Protein: CASSQRGGYEQYF.

The rearrangement links TRBV6-1 to TRBJ1-3, with D tentatively TRBD1 (6 bases). This CDR3 comprises 14 residues. Trimming removed 7 bases from V and 0 bases from J, with 10 bases in between. The germline V gene has CDR1 MNHNS and CDR2 SASEGT. Here the CDR3 reads CASTDRSSGNTIYF. The CDR3 coding sequence is TGTGCCAGCACCGACAGGAGCTCTGGAAACACCATATATTTT.

The chain is built from TRBV3-1 (or the pseudogene TRBV3-2) and TRBJ2-7, with TRBD1 as a possible D gene (6 bases). CDR1 LGHDT and CDR2 YNNKEL come from the germline V gene (reference sequence). The CDR3 runs 14 residues. V was trimmed by 4 bases and J by 12 bases, leaving 22 bases between them. DNA of the CDR3: TGTGCCAGCAGCCCTGGAACCGGGACAACCTCTTCGTACTTC. Translation: CASSPGTGTTSSYF.

Comment on this clone: The germline gene is not matched at one end of the junction; a read error may be the cause. The chain uses TRBV30 and TRBJ1-3; perhaps TRBD1 as D (6 bases). Germline V gene sequence: CDR1 GTSNPN, CDR2 SVGIG (reference sequence). The CDR3 spans 13 residues. CDR3 protein: CASTQGFGDTIYF. As DNA, the CDR3 is TGTGCCTCCACCCAGGGGTTTGGAGACACCATATATTTT.